Given below is one TCR beta chain in context. Original processing notes: From reference gene primer amplification, estimates of nucleated cell counts were derived. Data came from immunoSEQ multiplex PCR; TCRdb stores just in-frame clones and leaves some out. V and J calls plus clone size are reproduced from that table; the DNA served to infer D and trimming. The table includes nearly 110,000 clones, around 88% detected once. The data originate from a study of blood T cell repertoires in COVID-19. As for the study in general: Samples of COVID-19 (acute and convalescent) were obtained from the United States, Italy and Spain. In each case, the material was cDNA or gDNA derived from T cells, B-cell-depleted T cells, or PBMCs.

V was clipped by 6 bases and J by 14 bases, with 18 bases between them. The CDR3 is made up of 12 amino acids. Germline lookup yields CDR1 MNHEY and CDR2 SVGAGI. The sample was peripheral blood. V gene TRBV6-5 combines with J gene TRBJ2-3; D might be TRBD2 (6 bases). This clonotype originated in a man aged 50 or older with active or convalescent COVID-19. CDR3 region: CASRPRDFLWYF. CDR3 sequence (DNA): TGTGCCAGCAGGCCTCGGGACTTTCTTTGGTATTTT.